A single sample gave rise to the 25 T cell receptor beta chains below, sequenced in a study of T cells in localized non-small cell lung cancer. Data came from immunoSEQ multiplex PCR; TCRdb stores just in-frame clones and leaves some out. In the table there are 2,500 to 3,000 clones, under 35% of which are singletons. The material sequenced was normal lung tissue next to the tumor, taken before any cancer treatment. The receptors stem from a man aged 40 to 70 with stage I lung adenocarcinoma.

This clone rates as large. V and J are TRBV30 and TRBJ1-2; the D is unclear. This CDR3 region has 14 residues. The V gene's germline CDR1 is GTSNPN and CDR2 SVGIG (reference sequence). Trimming took 3 bases from V and 1 from J, leaving 12 bases between them. DNA for the CDR3: TGTGCCTGGAGGGAGGGTGGAGTTAACTATGGCTACACCTTC. Translated: CAWREGGVNYGYTF.

The chain links TRBV6-8 to TRBJ1-3; D may be TRBD1 (5 bases). Germline V gene lookup returns CDR1 MNHGY and CDR2 SAAAGT. CDR3 length: 18 residues. V was trimmed by 0 bases and J by 0 bases, leaving 15 bases between them. This chain's CDR3 is CASSYSTPGLISGNTIYF. The CDR3 nucleotides read TGTGCCAGCAGTTACTCGACCCCGGGACTGATCTCTGGAAACACCATATATTTT.

This chain uses TRBV9 with TRBJ2-1, with 7 bases that match TRBD2. Trimming at V came to 4 bases and at J to 6 bases, leaving 13 bases not matched to a gene. The CDR3 covers 16 residues. Germline V gene lookup returns CDR1 SGDLS and CDR2 YYNGEE. The CDR3 here is CASSLWRGSGINEQFF. For the CDR3, the DNA is TGTGCCAGCAGCCTATGGCGGGGGAGCGGGATCAATGAGCAGTTCTTC.

This chain connects TRBV30 to TRBJ2-4; D remains ambiguous. In germline, CDR1 is GTSNPN, CDR2 SVGIG (reference sequence). V was cut by 4 bases and J by 0 bases, with 13 bases left in between. The CDR3 consists of 15 residues. CDR3 DNA sequence: TGTGCCTGGATATTCGGATTACTAGCCAAAAACATTCAGTACTTC. Translating it yields CAWIFGLLAKNIQYF.

This clone was counted between two and nine times. The chain uses TRBV19 and TRBJ1-2; D is uncertain. This CDR3 is 13 amino acids long. Germline V gives CDR1 LNHDA, CDR2 SQIVND (reference sequence). Trimming shortened V by 5 bases and J by 4 bases, and 11 bases separated the two germline ends. The CDR3 loop reads CASSPQMVYGYTF. In DNA form, the CDR3 reads TGTGCCAGTAGTCCACAGATGGTCTATGGCTACACCTTC.

The genes are TRBV5-1 and TRBJ1-1, with D possibly matching TRBD1 (6 bases). The V and J ends lost 4 bases and 1 base respectively, with 14 bases between them. CDR1 and CDR2 (germline): SGHRS, YFSETQ. The CDR3 has 15 amino acids. CDR3 residues: CASSPQVGANTEAFF. The CDR3 coding sequence is TGCGCCAGCAGCCCCCAGGTGGGGGCGAACACTGAAGCTTTCTTT. The entire variable domain, with the rest obtained from reference TRBV5-1 and TRBJ1-1, is as follows: KAGVTQTPRYLIKTRGQQVTLSCSPISGHRSVSWYQQTPGQGLQFLFEYFSETQRNKGNFPGRFSGRQFSNSRSEMNVSTLELGDSALYLCASSPQVGANTEAFFGQGTRLTVV.

This clone was seen a single time. The gene calls are TRBV11-3 and TRBJ2-3; 7 bases are shared with TRBD2. The germline CDR1 and CDR2 sequences are SGHNT and YENEEA. This CDR3 spans 17 amino acids. Trimming removed 2 bases from V and 5 bases from J; junction bases left unmatched: 13. The CDR3 sequence: CASSLRWEGRYGDTQYF. The CDR3 DNA follows: TGTGCCAGCAGCTTAAGGTGGGAGGGCCGGTATGGAGATACGCAGTATTTT. Using reference TRBV11-3 and TRBJ2-3 for the parts outside the CDR3, the full variable domain is EAGVVQSPRYKIIEKKQPVAFWCNPISGHNTLYWYLQNLGQGPELLIRYENEEAVDDSQLPKDRFSAERLKGVDSTLKIQPAELGDSAVYLCASSLRWEGRYGDTQYFGPGTRLTVL.

The chain couples TRBV18 to TRBJ2-5; maybe TRBD2 (6 bases). The CDR3 length is 17 residues. The V gene lost 2 bases and the J gene lost 4 bases, with 20 bases spanning the gap. Germline V lookup: CDR1 KGHSH, CDR2 LQKENI. The CDR3 region is CASSPNSATRTGETQYF. CDR3 DNA: TGTGCCAGCTCACCAAATTCTGCGACTAGGACCGGAGAGACCCAGTACTTC.

This clone rates as medium-sized. The CDR3 sequence: CASSDGTNSGNTIYF. The CDR3 region has the DNA TGTGCCAGCAGTGATGGGACAAACTCTGGAAACACCATATATTTT. V gene TRBV6-8 combines with J gene TRBJ1-3, with D perhaps TRBD1 (6 bases). Trimming shortened V by 5 bases and J by 0 bases, and 11 bases separated the two germline ends. Germline CDR1 MNHGY, CDR2 SAAAGT. This CDR3 has 15 residues.

The genes are TRBV6-1 and TRBJ2-1; no definite D call. Germline V gene lookup returns CDR1 MNHNS and CDR2 SASEGT. The V and J ends lost 0 bases and 3 bases respectively, with 12 bases between them. This CDR3 has 16 residues. CDR3 sequence: CASSEALGSIYNEQFF. The CDR3 coding sequence is TGTGCCAGCAGTGAAGCGCTCGGTAGCATCTACAATGAGCAGTTCTTC.

The chain uses TRBV11-3 and TRBJ2-1; 7 bases align to TRBD2. Per the germline V gene, CDR1 is SGHNT and CDR2 is YENEEA. This CDR3 has 15 residues. V lost 5 bases to trimming and J lost 6 bases; unmatched junction nucleotides: 10. CDR3 DNA: TGTGCCAGCAGCGAGTCGGGGGGAGCCGGCAATGAGCAGTTCTTC. It translates to CASSESGGAGNEQFF.

The rearrangement links TRBV19 to TRBJ2-6; D ambiguous. The CDR3 is 14 residues long. Germline V CDR1 and CDR2: LNHDA, SQIVND (reference sequence). Trimming left V 9 bases short and J 0 bases short, with 9 bases between. The CDR3 region has the DNA TGTGCCAGCATACAGCCCTCTGGGGCCAACGTCCTGACTTTC. Protein: CASIQPSGANVLTF.

V is TRBV6-8 and J is TRBJ1-4; D is unclear. The germline gives CDR1 MNHGY, CDR2 SAAAGT. This CDR3 has 17 amino acids. V was clipped by 3 bases and J by 0 bases, with 14 bases between them. The CDR3 DNA reads as TGTGCCAGCAGTTATGATGCCCGAACTGCAACTAATGAAAAACTGTTTTTT. Protein: CASSYDARTATNEKLFF.

This clone was counted only a few times. The V call is TRBV4-1, the J call TRBJ1-1; possibly TRBD1 for D (5 bases). CDR3 size: 19 residues. V was clipped by 0 bases and J by 1 base, with 21 bases between them. CDR1 is MGHRA, CDR2 YSYEKL, per germline. The CDR3 is CASSQDNLIGDHWNTEAFF. The CDR3 DNA sequence: TGCGCCAGCAGCCAAGATAACCTTATAGGGGATCATTGGAACACTGAAGCTTTCTTT.

The rearrangement joins TRBV30 to TRBJ1-1; D call uncertain. This CDR3 comprises 12 residues. CDR1 is GTSNPN and CDR2 is SVGIG in the germline V gene (reference sequence). Trimming left V 4 bases short and J 2 bases short, with 8 bases between. In DNA, the CDR3 is TGTGCCTGGACCCCCGGAAACACTGAAGCTTTCTTT. Protein product: CAWTPGNTEAFF.

As concerns this clone: Relative to the germline gene, one junction end is altered; a read error may explain this. The rearrangement joins TRBV15 to TRBJ2-1, with 9 positions matching TRBD2. The CDR3 covers 15 residues. Germline assignment: CDR1 LNHNV and CDR2 YYDKDF (reference sequence). CDR3 sequence reads: CASSPGTSIYNEQFF. CDR3 DNA sequence: TGTGCCAGCAGCCCCGGGACTAGCATTTACAATGAGCAGTTCTTC.

The genes are TRBV12-5 and TRBJ2-5; D gene unclear. V was cut by 6 bases and J by 2 bases, with 4 bases left in between. Germline CDR1 is LGHNT and CDR2 is FRNRAP. This CDR3 has 11 residues. CDR3 amino acids: CASGLQETQYF. The CDR3 DNA follows: TGTGCTAGTGGCCTACAAGAGACCCAGTACTTC.

J is TRBJ1-1 and V is TRBV5-1; TRBD1 matches 8 bases. CDR1 is SGHRS and CDR2 is YFSETQ in the germline V gene. V trimming: 2 bases; J trimming: 1 base; junction bases outside the gene matches: 13. This CDR3 is built from 18 residues. The CDR3 is CASSFRQGRGNENTEAFF. Written as DNA, the CDR3 is TGCGCCAGCAGCTTTCGACAGGGGAGGGGAAATGAGAACACTGAAGCTTTCTTT.

This clone turned up a few times. The rearrangement uses TRBV2 and TRBJ2-1, with TRBD2 as a possible D gene (5 bases). Germline CDR1 and CDR2: SNHLY and FYNNEI. V was shortened by 9 bases and J by 2 bases, with 14 bases between the two germline ends. There are 14 residues in the CDR3. This chain's CDR3 is CARDSSGAYNEQFF. The CDR3 nucleotides are TGTGCCAGGGACTCCTCCGGCGCCTACAATGAGCAGTTCTTC.

V and J are TRBV4-1 and TRBJ1-5; TRBD1 matches 9 bases. The CDR3 length is 17 residues. The V gene's germline CDR1 is MGHRA and CDR2 YSYEKL. V lost 0 bases and J lost 6; bases outside the gene matches: 9. CDR3 residues: CASSQDPGQGTSQPQHF. The CDR3 DNA sequence: TGCGCCAGCAGCCAAGACCCCGGACAGGGGACGAGTCAGCCCCAGCATTTT.

The J gene is TRBJ2-1, the V gene TRBV6-8, with 14 bases identical to TRBD2. This CDR3 comprises 16 residues. J lost 4 bases, V lost 6 bases, and 5 bases had no gene match. CDR1 is MNHGY, CDR2 SAAAGT, per germline. In nucleotides, the CDR3 is TGTGCCAGCAGCTCTCGGACTAGCGGGAGGTACAATGAGCAGTTCTTC. Protein product: CASSSRTSGRYNEQFF.

This clone was observed a handful of times. J is TRBJ1-1 and V is TRBV7-2; D unclear. The CDR3 has 13 residues. CDR1 and CDR2 from the germline V gene are SGHTA and FQGNSA. Trimming took off 5 bases at V and 0 bases at J, with 7 bases between the two ends. The CDR3 loop is CASSPWMNTEAFF. The DNA of the CDR3 is TGTGCCAGCAGCCCATGGATGAACACTGAAGCTTTCTTT.

The rearrangement uses TRBV9 and TRBJ1-5; TRBD1 aligns across 7 bases. Trimming at V came to 3 bases and at J to 1 base, leaving 4 bases not matched to a gene. Germline CDR1 SGDLS, CDR2 YYNGEE. This CDR3 is 15 amino acids long. The CDR3 sequence: CASSGTGDSNQPQHF. Here the CDR3 DNA reads TGTGCCAGCAGCGGTACAGGGGACAGCAATCAGCCCCAGCATTTT. Combining the CDR3 with reference TRBV9 and TRBJ1-5 gives the whole variable domain DSGVTQTPKHLITATGQRVTLRCSPRSGDLSVYWYQQSLDQGLQFLIQYYNGEERAKGNILERFSAQQFPDLHSELNLSSLELGDSALYFCASSGTGDSNQPQHFGDGTRLSIL.

This clone has a handful of counts. The chain combines TRBV19 with TRBJ1-5, with unresolved D. The CDR3 consists of 16 residues. Germline-derived CDR1 and CDR2 are LNHDA and SQIVND (reference sequence). Trimming took 6 bases from V and 0 from J, leaving 15 bases between them. The CDR3 region has the DNA TGTGCCAGTAGAACCCTCGTTCCATATAGCAATCAGCCCCAGCATTTT. Encoded protein: CASRTLVPYSNQPQHF.

V and J are TRBV11-3 and TRBJ1-1, with TRBD1 identical over 7 bases. Germline CDR1 is SGHNT and CDR2 is YENEEA. V shed 6 bases, J shed 0 bases, and the junction held 10 bases outside the gene matches. This CDR3 has 16 residues. CDR3 in DNA: TGTGCCAGCAGACCCCGGGACAGAAGCATGAACACTGAAGCTTTCTTT. It yields the protein CASRPRDRSMNTEAFF.